Described below is a single T cell receptor beta chain sequence and its context. Its matching antigen is unknown. A read error may be the cause here, since a much bigger clone is one base away. TCR beta CDR3 regions were amplified from RNA transcripts. Second-round multiplex PCR came after a first-round RT-PCR that employed HTBI primers. One entry per CDR3 protein, called by TCRdb with MiXCR from the multiplex PCR reads. Of more than 1,000,000 distinct CDR3 sequences listed, less than 45% are singletons. This record comes from a study of Graves' ophthalmopathy and Graves' hyperthyroidism. Points from the study as a whole: With a specificity of about 75% and a sensitivity of about 71%, the model predicted ophthalmopathy progression.

Germline V gene sequence: CDR1 SEHNR, CDR2 FQNEAQ (reference sequence). The CDR3 is 14 amino acids. Sequencing was carried out using peripheral blood or thyroid tissue (not recorded which). The sequence was collected from an adult man with Graves' hyperthyroidism. This chain joins TRBV7-9 and TRBJ1-3; D is unresolved. CDR3 in amino acids: CASSLEGIGSTIYF. The CDR3 DNA reads TGTGCCAGCAGCTTAGAAGGGATTGGAAGCACCATATATTTT. Full variable domain (outside the CDR3, taken from reference TRBV7-9 and TRBJ1-3): DTGVSQNPRHKITKRGQNVTFRCDPISEHNRLYWYRQTLGQGPEFLTYFQNEAQLEKSRLLSDRFSAERPKGSFSTLEIQRTEQGDSAMYLCASSLEGIGSTIYFGEGSWLTVV.